This T cell receptor (beta chain) originates from a study of shared clonotypes between healthy human individuals (TCRdb year 2020). Regarding the complete study: A few men and two women, aged 18 to 49 years, made up the cohort. Between about 0.85 and 8.9 billion PBMCs per donor were obtained by leukapheresis. Libraries were prepared and TCR repertoires were sequenced by different laboratories using diverse techniques, in order to increase sequencing depth and limit assay-specific biases. The study deeply sequenced blood TCR repertoires of five healthy adults to estimate repertoire size and the extent of clonotype sharing between individuals.

What the study reported, not specific to this receptor: Pairwise subsampling indicated that sequencing depth was expected to affect the degree of clonotype sharing among donors. Sampling was restricted to blood, and TCR repertoires in tissues likely differ from the TCR repertoires found in blood. Because the study included a small number of donors, the genetic and exposure-history diversity represented was limited.

Regarding this clone: This receptor's antigen is unknown. It has no much larger one-base neighbor in the sample; base qualities were not kept.

TCR CDR3 regions were amplified from genomic DNA by multiplex PCR using the deep immunoSEQ assay. Extracted genomic DNA from each cell subset was distributed evenly across all wells of several immunoSEQ 96-well plates, and each plate was treated as a replicate. For unsorted PBMC, around 310 ng of genomic DNA, equivalent to around 33,000 T cell genomes, went into each replicate PCR. Unsorted PBMC genomic DNA was sequenced across ten immunoSEQ deep assay plates. The purified libraries were quantified using a Qubit 3.0 fluorometer, sized with a Bioanalyzer 2100, and then quantified again using the KAPA Library Quantification kit. Each immunoSEQ 96-well plate was sequenced on its own single-read 150-cycle Illumina NextSeq 550 flow cell. Per the authors' processing: Because the immunoSEQ output held only junctional sequences and lacked quality scores, the filtering could not match the filtering applied to full-length reads. To assign V/J genes and CDR3, sequences were annotated using PyIR, a Python wrapper for IgBLAST v1.9, with IMGT germline references. Reads with weak V/J assignments (E-value above 1e-6), missing CDR3, stop codons, out-of-frame junctions, or ambiguous translated residues were removed. V3J clonotypes were defined by identical inferred V gene, J gene, and CDR3 amino acid sequence. Percentage overlap between repertoires was computed as shared unique clonotypes divided by the size of the smaller repertoire. Richness of each repertoire was evaluated using RTK rarefaction, the Chao1 estimator, and Recon v2.1 estimates of unobserved clonotypes. This is the immuneACCESS table as TCRdb keeps it, with only in-frame sequences that have V and J called. A part of the clones is gone; compared with another copy, unresolved V genes explain less than half, and the rest is unexplained. D and trimming come from the DNA, and the V and J calls and clone size come from that table. The sample data list some 470,000 clones, and 70% to 80% of these were observed just once. Around 13% of the sample is held by the ten biggest clonotypes.

Healthy HIV-negative adults with no recently reported acute infections or vaccinations were included as donors. All donors were Caucasian adults living in Nashville, Tennessee, USA. For unsorted samples, 85 million to 100 million PBMCs were counted, and genomic DNA was extracted using the QIAamp DNA Blood Mini kit. Blood was obtained by leukapheresis, after which PBMCs were separated by Ficoll-Histopaque density gradient centrifugation and cryopreserved in liquid nitrogen vapor phase. Sequenced input: PBMCs. This clonotype was obtained from a woman aged 40 to 55 in good health. Some clones in this sample may be carry-over from other donors' samples.

Here the CDR3 is given as CASSLGTRTGDTQYF. In nucleotide form, the sequence is TGTGCCAGCAGTTTAGGGACTAGAACGGGAGATACGCAGTATTTT. Here the chain combines TRBV28 and TRBJ2-3; a stretch of 8 junction bases matches TRBD2. CDR3 length: 15 amino acids, cysteine to phenylalanine. The retained sequence is limited to the CDR3, 45 bases, with the frame set at the first base. Trimming leaves V shorter by 2 bases and J shorter by 5 bases, with the junction holding 6 bases beyond the gene matches. CDR1 and CDR2 are drawn from the germline V gene: MDHEN, SYDVKM.